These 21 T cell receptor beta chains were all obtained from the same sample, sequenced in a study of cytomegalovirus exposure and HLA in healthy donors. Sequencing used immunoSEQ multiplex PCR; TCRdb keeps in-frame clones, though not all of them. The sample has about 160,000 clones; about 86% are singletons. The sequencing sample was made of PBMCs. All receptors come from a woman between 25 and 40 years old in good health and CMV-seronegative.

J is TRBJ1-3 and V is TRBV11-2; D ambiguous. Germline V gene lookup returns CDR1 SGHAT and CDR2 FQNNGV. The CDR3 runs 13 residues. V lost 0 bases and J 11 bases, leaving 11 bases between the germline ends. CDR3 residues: CASSLDHRRPIYF. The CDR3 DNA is TGTGCCAGCAGCTTAGATCACCGCAGACCCATATATTTT.

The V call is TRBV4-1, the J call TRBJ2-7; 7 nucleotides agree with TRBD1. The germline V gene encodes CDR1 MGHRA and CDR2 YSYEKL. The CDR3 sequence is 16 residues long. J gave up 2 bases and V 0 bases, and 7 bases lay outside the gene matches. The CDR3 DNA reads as TGCGCCAGCAGCCAAGATAGGGACAGTGGTACCTACGAGCAGTACTTC. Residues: CASSQDRDSGTYEQYF.

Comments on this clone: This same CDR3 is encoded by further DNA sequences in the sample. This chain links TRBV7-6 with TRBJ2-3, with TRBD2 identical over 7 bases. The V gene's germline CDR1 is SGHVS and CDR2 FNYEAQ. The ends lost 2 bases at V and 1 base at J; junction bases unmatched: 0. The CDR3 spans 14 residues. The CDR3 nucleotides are TGTGCCAGCAGCTTAAGCGGGGGCACAGATACGCAGTATTTT. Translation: CASSLSGGTDTQYF.

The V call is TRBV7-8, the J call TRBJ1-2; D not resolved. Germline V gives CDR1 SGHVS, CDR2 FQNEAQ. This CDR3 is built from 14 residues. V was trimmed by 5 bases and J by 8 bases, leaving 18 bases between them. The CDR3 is CASSQLSAARGYTF. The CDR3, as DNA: TGTGCCAGCAGCCAACTTAGTGCGGCGCGAGGCTACACCTTC.

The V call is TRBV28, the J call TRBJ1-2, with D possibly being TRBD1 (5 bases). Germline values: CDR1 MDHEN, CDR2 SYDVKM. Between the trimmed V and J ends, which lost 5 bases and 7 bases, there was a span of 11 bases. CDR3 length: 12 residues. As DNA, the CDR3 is TGTGCCAGCAGTACCAGGGTATTTGGCTACACCTTC. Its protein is CASSTRVFGYTF.

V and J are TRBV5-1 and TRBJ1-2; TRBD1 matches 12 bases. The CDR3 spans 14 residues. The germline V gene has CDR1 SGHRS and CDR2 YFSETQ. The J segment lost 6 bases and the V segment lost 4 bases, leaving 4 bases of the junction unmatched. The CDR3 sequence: CASSRGTGGDGYTF. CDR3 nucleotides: TGCGCCAGCAGCCGAGGGACAGGGGGCGATGGCTACACCTTC.

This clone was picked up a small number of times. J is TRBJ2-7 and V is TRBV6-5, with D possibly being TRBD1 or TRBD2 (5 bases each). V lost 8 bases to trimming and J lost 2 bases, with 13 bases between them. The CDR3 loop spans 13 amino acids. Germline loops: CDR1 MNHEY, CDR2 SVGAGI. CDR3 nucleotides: TGTGCCAGCGGTGCCGGGGACCCCTACGAGCAGTACTTC. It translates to CASGAGDPYEQYF.

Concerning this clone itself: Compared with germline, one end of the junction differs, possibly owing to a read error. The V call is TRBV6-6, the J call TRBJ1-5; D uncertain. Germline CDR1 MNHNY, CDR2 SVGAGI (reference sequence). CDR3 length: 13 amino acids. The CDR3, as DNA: TGTGCCAGCAGCTACTTACCCCATCAGCCCCAGCATTTT. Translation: CASSYLPHQPQHF.

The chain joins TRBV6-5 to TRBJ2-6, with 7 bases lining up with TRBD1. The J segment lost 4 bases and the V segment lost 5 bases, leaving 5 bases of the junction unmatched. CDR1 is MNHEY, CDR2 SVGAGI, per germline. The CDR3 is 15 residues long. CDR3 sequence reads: CASSGDRAGANVLTF. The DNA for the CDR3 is TGTGCCAGCAGTGGCGACAGGGCCGGGGCCAACGTCCTGACTTTC.

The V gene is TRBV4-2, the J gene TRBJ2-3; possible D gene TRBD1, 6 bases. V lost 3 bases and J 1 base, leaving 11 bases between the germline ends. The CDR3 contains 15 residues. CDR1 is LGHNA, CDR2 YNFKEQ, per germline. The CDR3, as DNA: TGTGCCAGCAGCCAGGAACAGGGCGGCACAGATACGCAGTATTTT. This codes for CASSQEQGGTDTQYF.

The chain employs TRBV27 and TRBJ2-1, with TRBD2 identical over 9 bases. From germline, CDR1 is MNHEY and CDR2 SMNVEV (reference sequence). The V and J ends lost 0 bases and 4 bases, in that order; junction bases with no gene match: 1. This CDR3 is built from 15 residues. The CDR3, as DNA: TGTGCCAGCAGTTTATCTAGCGGGAGTTACAATGAGCAGTTCTTC. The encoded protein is CASSLSSGSYNEQFF.

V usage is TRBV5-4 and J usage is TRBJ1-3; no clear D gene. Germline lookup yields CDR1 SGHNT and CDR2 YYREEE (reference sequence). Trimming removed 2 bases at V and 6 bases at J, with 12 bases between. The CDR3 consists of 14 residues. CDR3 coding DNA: TGTGCCAGCAGCTTCTCCGGGAGAACAAACACCATATATTTT. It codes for CASSFSGRTNTIYF. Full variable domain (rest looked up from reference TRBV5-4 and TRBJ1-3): ETGVTQSPTHLIKTRGQQVTLRCSSQSGHNTVSWYQQALGQGPQFIFQYYREEENGRGNFPPRFSGLQFPNYSSELNVNALELDDSALYLCASSFSGRTNTIYFGEGSWLTVV.

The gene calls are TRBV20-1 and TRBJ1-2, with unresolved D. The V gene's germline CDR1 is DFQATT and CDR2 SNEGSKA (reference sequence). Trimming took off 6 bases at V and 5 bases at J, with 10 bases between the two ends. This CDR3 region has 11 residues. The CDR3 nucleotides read TGCAGTGCGAGCCAGGATTATGGCTACACCTTC. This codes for CSASQDYGYTF.

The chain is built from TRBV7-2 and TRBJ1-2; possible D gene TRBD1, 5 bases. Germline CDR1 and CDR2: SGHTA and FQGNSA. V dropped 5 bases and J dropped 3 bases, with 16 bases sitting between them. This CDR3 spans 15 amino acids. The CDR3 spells CASSPFGGSYYGYTF. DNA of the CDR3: TGTGCCAGCAGCCCTTTTGGGGGGTCGTACTATGGCTACACCTTC.

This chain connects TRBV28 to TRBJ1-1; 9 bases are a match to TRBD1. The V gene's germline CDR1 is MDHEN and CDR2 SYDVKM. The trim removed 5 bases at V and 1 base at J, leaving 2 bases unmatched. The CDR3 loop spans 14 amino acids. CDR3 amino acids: CASSEQGANTEAFF. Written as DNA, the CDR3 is TGTGCCAGCAGTGAACAGGGGGCGAACACTGAAGCTTTCTTT.

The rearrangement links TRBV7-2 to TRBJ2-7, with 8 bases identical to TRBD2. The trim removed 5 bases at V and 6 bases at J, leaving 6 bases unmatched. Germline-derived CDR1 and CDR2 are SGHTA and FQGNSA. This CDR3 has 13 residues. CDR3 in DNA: TGTGCCAGCAGCCCCCGTCTAGCGGGCGAGCAGTACTTC. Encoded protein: CASSPRLAGEQYF.

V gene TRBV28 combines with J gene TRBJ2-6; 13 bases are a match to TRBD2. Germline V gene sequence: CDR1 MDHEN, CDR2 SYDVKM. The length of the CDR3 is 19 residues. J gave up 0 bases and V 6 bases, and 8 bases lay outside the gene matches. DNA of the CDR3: TGTGCCAGCAGCCCCACCGGGACTAGCGGGAACTCTGGGGCCAACGTCCTGACTTTC. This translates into CASSPTGTSGNSGANVLTF.

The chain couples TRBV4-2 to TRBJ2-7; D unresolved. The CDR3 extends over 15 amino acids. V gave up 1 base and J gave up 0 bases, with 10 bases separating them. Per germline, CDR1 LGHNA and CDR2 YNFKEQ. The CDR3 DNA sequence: TGTGCCAGCAGCCAAGTTAGAGGCGGCTCCTACGAGCAGTACTTC. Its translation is CASSQVRGGSYEQYF.

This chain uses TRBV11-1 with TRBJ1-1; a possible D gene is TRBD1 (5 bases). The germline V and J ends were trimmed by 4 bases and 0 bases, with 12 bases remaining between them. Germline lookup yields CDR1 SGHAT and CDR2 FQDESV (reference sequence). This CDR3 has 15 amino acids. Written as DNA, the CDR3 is TGTGCCAGCAGCTCATACGGGGGAGTGAACACTGAAGCTTTCTTT. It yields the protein CASSSYGGVNTEAFF.

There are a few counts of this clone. DNA for the CDR3: TGTGCCAGCAGCTTAGGGGTGGGATTGTCTGGAAACACCATATATTTT. It codes for CASSLGVGLSGNTIYF. V and J are TRBV7-8 and TRBJ1-3, with unresolved D. The V end was cut by 1 base, the J end by 1 base, with 11 bases between. Germline V gives CDR1 SGHVS, CDR2 FQNEAQ. This CDR3 has 16 residues.

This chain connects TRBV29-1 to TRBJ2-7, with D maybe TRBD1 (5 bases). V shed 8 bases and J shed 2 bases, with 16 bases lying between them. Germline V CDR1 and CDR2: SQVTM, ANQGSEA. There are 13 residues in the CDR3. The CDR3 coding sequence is TGCAGCTCCAGGGTTGCAGGAGCCTACGAGCAGTACTTC. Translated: CSSRVAGAYEQYF.